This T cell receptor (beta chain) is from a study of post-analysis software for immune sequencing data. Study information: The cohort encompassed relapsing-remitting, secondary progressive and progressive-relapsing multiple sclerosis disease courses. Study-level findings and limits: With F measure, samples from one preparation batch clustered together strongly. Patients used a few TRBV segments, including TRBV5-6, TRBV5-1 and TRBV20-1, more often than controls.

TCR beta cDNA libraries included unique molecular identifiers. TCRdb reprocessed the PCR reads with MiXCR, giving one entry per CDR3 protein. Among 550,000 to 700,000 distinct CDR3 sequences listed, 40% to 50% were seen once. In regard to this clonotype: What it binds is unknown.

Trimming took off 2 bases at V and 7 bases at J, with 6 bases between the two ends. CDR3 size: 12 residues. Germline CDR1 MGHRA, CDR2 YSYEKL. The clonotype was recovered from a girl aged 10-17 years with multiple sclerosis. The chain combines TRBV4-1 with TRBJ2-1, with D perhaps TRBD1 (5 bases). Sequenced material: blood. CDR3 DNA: TGCGCCAGCAGCCAACCAGGGAATGAGCAGTTCTTC. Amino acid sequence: CASSQPGNEQFF.